What follows are 26 T cell receptor beta chains derived from one specimen sequenced in a study of blood T cell repertoires in COVID-19. Only in-frame clones appear in the TCRdb table, and some are missing; sequencing was by immunoSEQ multiplex PCR. The profile shows 50,000 to 65,000 clones, roughly 70% of them singletons. Sequencing used PBMCs or T cells enriched from blood (not recorded which). All receptors come from an older woman who had been exposed to COVID-19.

The chain has TRBV5-1 and TRBJ2-4, with 7 bases that match TRBD1. J gave up 7 bases and V 4 bases, and 11 bases lay outside the gene matches. Germline-derived CDR1 and CDR2 are SGHRS and YFSETQ. The CDR3 has 15 amino acids. As DNA, the CDR3 is TGCGCCAGCAGCCGGGACAGCAATAGTATTAACATTCAGTACTTC. Its protein is CASSRDSNSINIQYF.

This clone was seen only a few times. A read error may account for a junction end that differs from germline. The chain couples TRBV28 to TRBJ2-3; 8 positions agree with TRBD2. Germline V lookup: CDR1 MDHEN, CDR2 SYDVKM. The CDR3 consists of 11 residues. For the CDR3, the DNA is TGTGCCAGCAGTTCGGGGGGGACTAGGTCTTTT. Encoded protein: CASSSGGTRSF.

This sequence joins TRBV2 and TRBJ1-2; 10 bases are a match to TRBD1. Germline assignment: CDR1 SNHLY and CDR2 FYNNEI. V lost 9 bases to trimming and J lost 7 bases; unmatched junction nucleotides: 8. The CDR3 consists of 13 residues. Here the CDR3 reads CARGGQGSAGYTF. CDR3 coding DNA: TGTGCCAGAGGGGGACAGGGGAGCGCTGGCTACACCTTC.

The chain employs TRBV3-1 (or the pseudogene TRBV3-2) and TRBJ1-5; D is undetermined. Trimming removed 1 base at V and 4 bases at J, with 5 bases between. This CDR3 spans 13 amino acids. Germline-derived CDR1 and CDR2 are LGHDT and YNNKEL (reference sequence). The CDR3 is CASSQAVNQPQHF. In DNA form, the CDR3 reads TGTGCCAGCAGCCAAGCTGTAAATCAGCCCCAGCATTTT.

CDR3 DNA sequence: TGTGCCAGCAGCTTGGGAACCGGGACAGGCTACAATCAGCCCCAGCATTTT. It codes for CASSLGTGTGYNQPQHF. The rearrangement joins TRBV5-6 to TRBJ1-5, with 8 bases aligning to TRBD1. Germline trimming cut 0 bases from V and 3 bases from J; bases unmatched to any gene: 8. The CDR3 contains 17 residues. The germline CDR1 and CDR2 sequences are SGHDT and YYEEEE.

This chain links TRBV28 with TRBJ1-6; no clear D. Trimming stripped 6 bases from V and 7 bases from J, with 13 bases between. Per germline, CDR1 MDHEN and CDR2 SYDVKM. This CDR3 has 14 residues. The CDR3 sequence: CASSSVPPNSPLHF. The CDR3 bases are TGTGCCAGCAGCTCGGTTCCGCCGAATTCACCCCTCCACTTT.

CDR3 region: CASSPRGTFAEAFF. In DNA form, the CDR3 reads TGTGCCAGCAGCCCAAGAGGGACTTTCGCTGAAGCTTTCTTT. The rearrangement joins TRBV27 to TRBJ1-1, with D possibly being TRBD1 (5 bases). V was trimmed by 6 bases and J by 6 bases, leaving 17 bases between them. This CDR3 has 14 residues. Germline loops: CDR1 MNHEY, CDR2 SMNVEV (reference sequence).

This sequence joins TRBV28 and TRBJ2-1, with 14 nucleotides matching TRBD2. The CDR3 length is 15 residues. The V segment lost 7 bases and the J segment 11 bases; nucleotides outside the gene matches: 10. The V gene's germline CDR1 is MDHEN and CDR2 SYDVKM. The CDR3 here is CASKVSGTSGSKQFF. The CDR3 coding sequence is TGTGCCAGCAAAGTTTCGGGGACTAGCGGGAGTAAGCAGTTCTTC.

The chain recombines TRBV9 with TRBJ2-2, with TRBD1 matching 7 bases. V dropped 0 bases and J dropped 4; count of bases not matched to a gene: 6. Germline V gene sequence: CDR1 SGDLS, CDR2 YYNGEE. The CDR3 totals 16 residues. For the CDR3, the DNA is TGTGCCAGCAGCGTAGCTGGTCCAGGGGGCACCGGGGAGCTGTTTTTT. This codes for CASSVAGPGGTGELFF.

The rearrangement uses TRBV7-8 and TRBJ1-6, with a tentative D call TRBD1 (5 bases). Germline values: CDR1 SGHVS, CDR2 FQNEAQ. V shed 5 bases and J shed 13 bases, with 12 bases lying between them. CDR3 size: 12 residues. CDR3: CASSPRAGPLHF. Here the CDR3 DNA reads TGTGCCAGCAGCCCCAGGGCGGGGCCCCTCCACTTT.

This clone was counted only a few times. The rearrangement joins TRBV7-2 to TRBJ1-4; D is unclear. Between the trimmed V and J ends, which lost 2 bases and 8 bases, there was a span of 15 bases. Germline V CDR1 and CDR2: SGHTA, FQGNSA. This CDR3 spans 15 amino acids. DNA of the CDR3: TGTGCCAGCAGCTTATTAGGTGGGCGTCGGGAAAAACTGTTTTTT. This encodes CASSLLGGRREKLFF.

The chain joins TRBV30 to TRBJ2-7, with 7 bases matching TRBD1. CDR1 is GTSNPN and CDR2 is SVGIG in the germline V gene (reference sequence). V shed 2 bases, J shed 6 bases, and the junction held 13 bases outside the gene matches. The CDR3 consists of 15 residues. The CDR3, as DNA: TGTGCCTGGAGTACCCCCAGGGGGAACCTCCTCGAGCAGTACTTC. Its translation is CAWSTPRGNLLEQYF. Drawing the rest from reference TRBV30 and TRBJ2-7, the complete variable domain is SQTIHQWPATLVQPVGSPLSLECTVEGTSNPNLYWYRQAAGRGLQLLFYSVGIGQISSEVPQNLSASRPQDRQFILSSKKLLLSDSGFYLCAWSTPRGNLLEQYFGPGTRLTVT.

This clone was counted a few times. This chain uses TRBV28 with TRBJ1-1; D possibly corresponds to TRBD1 (5 bases). This CDR3 is built from 15 residues. Trimming stripped 5 bases from V and 4 bases from J, with 17 bases between. The germline V gene has CDR1 MDHEN and CDR2 SYDVKM. The DNA for the CDR3 is TGTGCCAGCAGTGAGGGGAGGGCTCTGGGCACTGAAGCTTTCTTT. The encoded protein is CASSEGRALGTEAFF.

This rearrangement joins TRBV12-3 or TRBV12-4 to TRBJ1-1, with unresolved D. There are 11 residues in the CDR3. V was cut by 6 bases and J by 1 base, with 3 bases left in between. DNA for the CDR3: TGTGCCAGCAGGGCGAACACTGAAGCTTTCTTT. This codes for CASRANTEAFF.

Only a few counts were recorded for this clone. The chain employs TRBV7-3 and TRBJ1-2; no clear D gene. Germline CDR1 is SGHTA and CDR2 is FQGTGA. Trimming cost V 0 bases and J 0 bases, with 5 bases left between them. There are 14 residues in the CDR3. CDR3 residues: CASSLTRANYGYTF. DNA for the CDR3: TGTGCCAGCAGCTTAACCCGAGCTAACTATGGCTACACCTTC.

This clone appeared a few times. This sequence joins TRBV6-5 and TRBJ1-1; D ambiguous. V shed 6 bases and J shed 5 bases, with 7 bases lying between them. The CDR3 spans 11 residues. The germline CDR1 and CDR2 sequences are MNHEY and SVGAGI. The CDR3 coding sequence is TGTGCCAGCAGAACAAGAACTGAAGCTTTCTTT. Its translation is CASRTRTEAFF.

This clone was detected a few times. The rearrangement joins TRBV2 to TRBJ2-7; 7 bases line up with TRBD1. Losses at the gene ends were 6 bases for V and 3 bases for J; bases not matched to a gene: 8. CDR3 length: 14 residues. Per the germline V gene, CDR1 is SNHLY and CDR2 is FYNNEI. The CDR3 sequence: CASSLGQLSYEQYF. CDR3 coding DNA: TGTGCCAGCAGCCTGGGACAGCTTAGCTACGAGCAGTACTTC.

This chain joins TRBV5-4 and TRBJ2-5; 8 bases align to TRBD2. Germline V CDR1 and CDR2: SGHNT, YYREEE (reference sequence). The V segment lost 2 bases and the J segment 4 bases; nucleotides outside the gene matches: 13. CDR3 length: 17 amino acids. The CDR3 is CASSFLSGNGLGETQYF. The DNA for the CDR3 is TGTGCCAGCAGCTTTCTTAGCGGGAATGGGTTAGGAGAGACCCAGTACTTC.

The V and J genes are TRBV10-1 and TRBJ2-3; 7 bases match TRBD2. The germline CDR1 and CDR2 sequences are WNHNN and SYGVQD (reference sequence). With 8 bases clipped from V and 8 bases from J, the junction kept 13 bases outside the gene matches. The CDR3 is made up of 14 amino acids. This CDR3 reads CASSKTSLGSTQYF. CDR3 nucleotides: TGCGCCAGCTCCAAGACTAGCCTGGGAAGTACGCAGTATTTT.

The rearrangement links TRBV2 to TRBJ2-2; TRBD2 matches 12 bases. Germline values: CDR1 SNHLY, CDR2 FYNNEI. This CDR3 has 17 residues. Trimming removed 5 bases from V and 1 base from J; junction bases left unmatched: 5. The CDR3 DNA sequence: TGTGCCAGCAGTTCCGGGACTAGCGGGCTGAACACCGGGGAGCTGTTTTTT. Its protein is CASSSGTSGLNTGELFF.

The V gene is TRBV14, the J gene TRBJ2-2, with 14 bases that match TRBD2. The CDR3 length is 17 residues. The V and J ends lost 4 bases and 7 bases, in that order; junction bases with no gene match: 8. Germline CDR1 reads SGHDN; CDR2 reads FVKESK. The CDR3 region has the DNA TGTGCCAGCAGCCGGACTGCCGGGACTAGCGGGGGCGGGGAGCTGTTTTTT. It codes for CASSRTAGTSGGGELFF.

This clone was counted once. This chain uses TRBV28 with TRBJ2-5, with a weak D call TRBD2 (6 bases). Per germline, CDR1 MDHEN and CDR2 SYDVKM. V lost 2 bases and J lost 4, with 14 bases in between. The CDR3 sequence is 15 residues long. The CDR3 spells CASSLSIAGRETQYF. The CDR3 region has the DNA TGTGCCAGCAGTTTAAGTATCGCGGGGAGAGAGACCCAGTACTTC.

The rearrangement uses TRBV28 and TRBJ1-1; 9 positions match TRBD1. CDR1 is MDHEN and CDR2 is SYDVKM in the germline V gene. The CDR3 sequence is 16 residues long. V shed 3 bases and J 0 bases; nucleotides not matched to a gene: 5. CDR3 bases: TGTGCCAGCAGTTTTGGGGACAGGGATATGAACACTGAAGCTTTCTTT. This codes for CASSFGDRDMNTEAFF. Combining the CDR3 with reference TRBV28 and TRBJ1-1 gives the whole variable domain DVKVTQSSRYLVKRTGEKVFLECVQDMDHENMFWYRQDPGLGLRLIYFSYDVKMKEKGDIPEGYSVSREKKERFSLILESASTNQTSMYLCASSFGDRDMNTEAFFGQGTRLTVV.

The chain uses TRBV4-3 and TRBJ2-1; perhaps TRBD2 as D (5 bases). V lost 1 base to trimming and J lost 6 bases, with 13 bases between them. The CDR3 contains 15 residues. Germline CDR1 LGHNA, CDR2 YSLEER. CDR3 sequence: CASSQAAGGGNEQFF. CDR3 nucleotide sequence: TGCGCCAGCAGCCAAGCGGCGGGCGGCGGCAATGAGCAGTTCTTC.

The V and J genes are TRBV5-8 and TRBJ2-1, with 11 bases lining up with TRBD2. The ends lost 8 bases at V and 4 bases at J; junction bases unmatched: 14. Looked up from germline, CDR1 is SGHTS and CDR2 is YDEGEE. The CDR3 spans 17 residues. The CDR3 DNA follows: TGTGCCAGAGATCTAGCGGGAGGCCCTTTCCTATACAATGAGCAGTTCTTC. Translated, it gives CARDLAGGPFLYNEQFF.

The chain couples TRBV5-1 to TRBJ1-2; unclear D gene. Trimming took 3 bases from V and 10 from J, leaving 16 bases between them. Germline CDR1 reads SGHRS; CDR2 reads YFSETQ. This CDR3 has 13 residues. CDR3 coding DNA: TGCGCCAGCAGCTCCATGGCGGGAACCTACTACACCTTC. This codes for CASSSMAGTYYTF.